The 3 T cell receptor beta chains reported below all come from one sample, sequenced in a study of regulatory T cells in long-lasting Graves disease. Assembly of TCR beta libraries relied on iRepertoire HTBI primers together with Arm-PCR of CDR3 regions. One entry per CDR3 protein results from TCRdb running MiXCR on the multiplex PCR reads. Altogether roughly 430,000 distinct CDR3 sequences are present, 21% being singletons, with the ten largest covering around 15%. Time point noted: persistent/refractory GD, antithyroid drugs over 5 years with positive TRAb. After RNA was extracted from PBMCs, the TCR library was made from it. The specimen was peripheral blood mononuclear cells (PBMCs), collected when the disease was refractory, from a patient treated with antithyroid drugs. The receptors come from a female donor with Graves disease.

This clonotype has a count of ten or more. The chain is built from TRBV12-3 or TRBV12-4 and TRBJ2-7; the D is unclear. The germline V and J ends were trimmed by 1 base and 6 bases, with 7 bases remaining between them. The CDR3 runs to 12 residues. In nucleotides, the CDR3 is TGTGCCAGCAGTTTAGTCACGGGCGAGCAGTACTTC. It specifies CASSLVTGEQYF.

V and J are TRBV27 and TRBJ2-1; D may be TRBD2 (5 bases). This CDR3 comprises 16 residues. Germline V gene sequence: CDR1 MNHEY, CDR2 SMNVEV (reference sequence). V shed 5 bases and J shed 1 base, with 15 bases lying between them. CDR3 amino acids: CASSRAVPPSYNEQFF. The CDR3 bases are TGTGCCAGCAGTCGAGCGGTGCCCCCATCCTACAATGAGCAGTTCTTC.

This clonotype appeared many times. This sequence joins TRBV28 and TRBJ2-7, with D perhaps TRBD1 (6 bases). CDR1 is MDHEN, CDR2 SYDVKM, per germline. There are 15 residues in the CDR3. Trimming removed 6 bases at V and 4 bases at J, with 19 bases between. DNA of the CDR3: TGTGCCAGCAGCCGCCGGTCAGGGGTAAGTTACGAGCAGTACTTC. It translates to CASSRRSGVSYEQYF.